These 8 T cell receptor beta chains share one sample of origin, sequenced in a study of T cell changes during pregnancy in multiple sclerosis. Measured with immunoSEQ multiplex PCR; TCRdb has only the in-frame clones, and not every one. Among tens of thousands of clones listed, 90% were seen once. The material was peripheral blood, obtained in the first trimester of pregnancy. Every receptor here comes from a female donor in good health, enrolled as a control in a pregnancy study.

The gene calls are TRBV2 and TRBJ2-1; 8 positions match TRBD2. Trimming removed 5 bases from V and 4 bases from J; junction bases left unmatched: 10. This CDR3 region has 16 residues. Germline-derived CDR1 and CDR2 are SNHLY and FYNNEI. Here the CDR3 reads CASSNLASGPYNEQFF. DNA for the CDR3: TGTGCCAGCAGTAATTTAGCTAGCGGGCCTTACAATGAGCAGTTCTTC.

The rearrangement uses TRBV4-1 and TRBJ2-1, with D possibly TRBD1 on 6 matching bases. Germline assignment: CDR1 MGHRA and CDR2 YSYEKL. This CDR3 has 16 residues. V lost 0 bases to trimming and J lost 2 bases, with 11 bases between them. CDR3 nucleotides: TGCGCCAGCAGCCAAGAATCAGGGGCGGCCTACAATGAGCAGTTCTTC. Protein sequence: CASSQESGAAYNEQFF.

Worth noting for this clone: The junction and the germline gene differ at one end; a read error may be behind it. The CDR3 coding sequence is TGTGCTAGCAGTATTTCTAGGACAGATACGCAGTATTTT. Protein product: CASSISRTDTQYF. The chain recombines TRBV7-7 with TRBJ2-3, with unresolved D. This CDR3 is built from 13 residues. Germline CDR1 reads SSHAT; CDR2 reads FNYEAQ (reference sequence).

This chain connects TRBV19 to TRBJ1-5; 10 bases are a match to TRBD1. The CDR3 loop spans 15 amino acids. Germline V CDR1 and CDR2: LNHDA, SQIVND (reference sequence). V gave up 7 bases and J gave up 1 base; unmatched junction bases: 4. The DNA of the CDR3 is TGTGCCAGTACCCGACAGGGGGCCAGCAATCAGCCCCAGCATTTT. Translation gives CASTRQGASNQPQHF.

This rearrangement joins TRBV19 to TRBJ2-2; D not certain. Germline V gene data show CDR1 as LNHDA and CDR2 as SQIVND (reference sequence). The CDR3 is 12 amino acids. V lost 5 bases and J lost 7, with 8 bases in between. The CDR3 reads CASSPSYGELFF. Written as DNA, the CDR3 is TGTGCCAGTAGTCCATCCTACGGGGAGCTGTTTTTT.

The rearrangement links TRBV6-6 to TRBJ2-5; no reliable D call. The CDR3 runs to 12 residues. Germline values: CDR1 MNHNY, CDR2 SVGAGI (reference sequence). V was pared by 2 bases and J by 7 bases, with 8 bases between. The CDR3 nucleotides read TGTGCCAGCAGTTACGGTCCGAGGACCCAGTACTTC. Its protein product is CASSYGPRTQYF.

The rearrangement links TRBV5-4 to TRBJ2-2; TRBD2 matches 11 bases. Losses at the gene ends were 3 bases for V and 4 bases for J; bases not matched to a gene: 2. Per germline, CDR1 SGHNT and CDR2 YYREEE (reference sequence). The CDR3 length is 15 residues. The CDR3: CASSSSGRSTGELFF. CDR3 DNA: TGTGCCAGCAGCTCTAGCGGGAGGTCCACCGGGGAGCTGTTTTTT. Together with reference TRBV5-4 and TRBJ2-2, the CDR3 gives the full variable domain: ETGVTQSPTHLIKTRGQQVTLRCSSQSGHNTVSWYQQALGQGPQFIFQYYREEENGRGNFPPRFSGLQFPNYSSELNVNALELDDSALYLCASSSSGRSTGELFFGEGSRLTVL.

The chain combines TRBV18 with TRBJ2-3; TRBD1 matches at 8 bases. The J segment lost 1 base and the V segment lost 6 bases, leaving 6 bases of the junction unmatched. This CDR3 spans 15 amino acids. Germline V CDR1 and CDR2: KGHSH, LQKENI. CDR3 nucleotides: TGTGCCAGCTCGCGCGGACAGGGCCGCACAGATACGCAGTATTTT. Its translation: CASSRGQGRTDTQYF. The variable domain in full, with the rest retrieved from reference TRBV18 and TRBJ2-3, is NAGVMQNPRHLVRRRGQEARLRCSPMKGHSHVYWYRQLPEEGLKFMVYLQKENIIDESGMPKERFSAEFPKEGPSILRIQQVVRGDSAAYFCASSRGQGRTDTQYFGPGTRLTVL.